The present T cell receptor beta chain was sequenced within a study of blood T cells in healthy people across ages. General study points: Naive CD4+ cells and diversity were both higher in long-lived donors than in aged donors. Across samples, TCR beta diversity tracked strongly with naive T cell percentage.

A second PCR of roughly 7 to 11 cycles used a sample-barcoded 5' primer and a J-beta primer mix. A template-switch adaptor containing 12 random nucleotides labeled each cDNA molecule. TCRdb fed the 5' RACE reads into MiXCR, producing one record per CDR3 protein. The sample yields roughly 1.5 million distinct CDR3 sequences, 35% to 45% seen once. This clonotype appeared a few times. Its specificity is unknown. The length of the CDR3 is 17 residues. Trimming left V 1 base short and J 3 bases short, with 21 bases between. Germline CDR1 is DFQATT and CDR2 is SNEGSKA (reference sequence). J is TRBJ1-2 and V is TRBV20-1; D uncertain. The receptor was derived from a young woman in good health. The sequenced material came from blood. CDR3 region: CSARVVELEAGYYGYTF. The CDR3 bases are TGCAGTGCTAGAGTTGTGGAACTCGAGGCGGGGTACTATGGCTACACCTTC.